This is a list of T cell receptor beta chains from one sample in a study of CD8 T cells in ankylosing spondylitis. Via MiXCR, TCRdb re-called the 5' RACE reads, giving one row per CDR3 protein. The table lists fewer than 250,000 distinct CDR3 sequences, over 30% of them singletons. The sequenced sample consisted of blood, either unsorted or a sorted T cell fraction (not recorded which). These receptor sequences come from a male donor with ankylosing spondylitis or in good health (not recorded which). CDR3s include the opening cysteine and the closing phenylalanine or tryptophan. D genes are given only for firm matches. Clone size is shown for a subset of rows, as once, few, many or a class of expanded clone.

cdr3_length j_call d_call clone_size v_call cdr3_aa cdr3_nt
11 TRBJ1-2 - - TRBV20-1 CSAAGAEGYTF TGCAGTGCTGCAGGGGCGGAAGGCTACACCTTC
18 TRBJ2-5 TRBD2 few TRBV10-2 CASSEVKQRGTPEETQYF TGCGCCAGCAGTGAGGTTAAGCAGCGGGGGACCCCCGAAGAGACCCAGTACTTC
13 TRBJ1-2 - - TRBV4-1 CASSQPGIYGYTF TGCGCCAGCAGCCAGCCAGGGATCTATGGCTACACCTTC
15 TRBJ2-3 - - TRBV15 CATSRAGARADTQYF TGTGCCACCAGCAGAGCCGGAGCGAGGGCGGATACGCAGTATTTT
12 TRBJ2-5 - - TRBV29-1 CSVTPTAETQYF TGCAGCGTGACACCTACGGCAGAGACCCAGTACTTC
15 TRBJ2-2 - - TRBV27 CASRATGLNTGELFF TGTGCCAGCAGGGCAACAGGGCTGAACACCGGGGAGCTGTTTTTT
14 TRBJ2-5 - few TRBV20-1 CSAPNPGPGETQYF TGCAGTGCTCCGAACCCGGGACCAGGGGAGACCCAGTACTTC
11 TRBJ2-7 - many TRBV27 CASSPLYEQYF TGTGCCAGCAGCCCCCTCTACGAGCAGTACTTC
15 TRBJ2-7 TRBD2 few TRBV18 CASSPRAGGSYEQYF TGTGCCAGCTCACCACGGGCGGGGGGCTCCTACGAGCAGTACTTC
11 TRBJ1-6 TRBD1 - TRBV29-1 CSGTGDSPLHF TGCAGCGGAACAGGGGACTCACCCCTCCACTTT
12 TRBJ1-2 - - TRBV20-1 CSARDGHYGYTF TGCAGTGCAAGGGACGGCCACTATGGCTACACCTTC
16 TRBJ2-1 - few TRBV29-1 CSVVSSRDIFYNEQFF TGCAGCGTCGTCTCGTCCAGGGATATCTTCTACAATGAGCAGTTCTTC
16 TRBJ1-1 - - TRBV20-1 CSASIWGGSQNTEAFF TGCAGTGCTAGTATCTGGGGGGGGTCCCAGAACACTGAAGCTTTCTTT
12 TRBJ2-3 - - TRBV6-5 CATTGSTDTQYF TGTGCCACAACAGGGAGCACAGATACGCAGTATTTT
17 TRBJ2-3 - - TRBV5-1 CASSLAGYGRGSDTQYF TGCGCCAGCAGCTTGGCCGGTTATGGCAGGGGCTCAGATACGCAGTATTTT
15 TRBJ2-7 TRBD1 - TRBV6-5 CASSYSVVSTQGEYF TGTGCCAGCAGTTACTCGGTGGTCAGTACCCAGGGGGAGTACTTC
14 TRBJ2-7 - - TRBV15 CATSRAAGSYEQYF TGTGCCACCAGCAGAGCGGCAGGGTCCTACGAGCAGTACTTC
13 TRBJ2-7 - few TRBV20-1 CSASDRPQYEQYF TGCAGTGCTTCGGACAGACCTCAGTACGAGCAGTACTTC
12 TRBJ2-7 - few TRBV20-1 CSAKGYYYEQYF TGCAGTGCTAAGGGCTACTACTACGAGCAGTACTTC
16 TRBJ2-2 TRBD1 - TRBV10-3 CAISEPGGGPTGELFF TGTGCCATCAGTGAGCCAGGGGGCGGCCCCACCGGGGAGCTGTTTTTT
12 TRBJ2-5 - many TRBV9 CASSVGGKTQYF TGTGCCAGCAGCGTAGGGGGGAAGACCCAGTACTTC
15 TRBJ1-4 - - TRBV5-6 CASSPRTVSNEKLFF TGTGCCAGCAGCCCGAGGACAGTATCTAATGAAAAACTGTTTTTT
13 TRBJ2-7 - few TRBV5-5 CASSPPDLSEQYF TGTGCCAGCAGCCCACCTGATTTGTCCGAGCAGTACTTC
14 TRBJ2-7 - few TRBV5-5 CASSLRTGWYEQYF TGTGCCAGCAGCTTGCGAACAGGGTGGTACGAGCAGTACTTC
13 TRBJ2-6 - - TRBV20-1 CSARVRGANVLTF TGCAGTGCTAGAGTTCGCGGGGCCAACGTCCTGACTTTC
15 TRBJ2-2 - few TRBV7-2 CASSLAENPSGELFF TGTGCCAGCAGCTTAGCTGAGAACCCAAGCGGGGAGCTGTTTTTT
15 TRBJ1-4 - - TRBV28 CASSFDTATNEKLFF TGTGCCAGCAGTTTTGACACCGCAACTAATGAAAAACTGTTTTTT
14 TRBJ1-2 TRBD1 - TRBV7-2 CASSFGQGAYGYTF TGTGCCAGCAGCTTCGGACAGGGGGCGTATGGCTACACCTTC